A single sample is the source of the 22 T cell receptor beta chains below, sequenced in a study of cytomegalovirus exposure and HLA in healthy donors. Amplification used 60 Vbeta primers and 13 Jbeta primers. Sequencing was performed with immunoSEQ multiplex PCR; in TCRdb, only in-frame clones are kept and a portion is missing. The sample includes 150,000 to 200,000 clones, about 76% of them seen just once. Sequencing was done on a sample of PBMCs. The receptors here all came from a woman aged 45-60 years in good health and CMV-seronegative.

The chain combines TRBV2 with TRBJ1-2, with TRBD1 matching 8 bases. V lost 4 bases to trimming and J lost 7 bases; unmatched junction nucleotides: 11. CDR3 length: 15 amino acids. The germline V gene encodes CDR1 SNHLY and CDR2 FYNNEI. The CDR3 coding sequence is TGTGCCAGCAGTGGGGACTATCAGGGGGCGGCTGGCTACACCTTC. This gives the protein CASSGDYQGAAGYTF.

The V gene is TRBV25-1, the J gene TRBJ1-2; tentative D call: TRBD1 (5 bases). The germline V and J ends were trimmed by 9 bases and 0 bases, with 17 bases remaining between them. CDR1 MGHDK and CDR2 SYGVNS come from the germline V gene. This CDR3 contains 15 residues. The CDR3 coding sequence is TGTGCCAGTTCATCTCAGGGCGACGCTAACTATGGCTACACCTTC. It translates to CASSSQGDANYGYTF.

The sample holds one count of this clone. The V and J genes are TRBV7-2 and TRBJ1-2; no clear D. Deletions cut 4 bases from V and 8 bases from J, with 14 bases between. CDR1 is SGHTA and CDR2 is FQGNSA in the germline V gene. The length of the CDR3 is 13 residues. CDR3 DNA sequence: TGTGCCAGCAGCTCGCGGGGTTTTTGGGGCTACACCTTC. It encodes CASSSRGFWGYTF.

The V gene is TRBV5-6, the J gene TRBJ2-1, with a weak D call TRBD1 (6 bases). V shed 6 bases and J shed 9 bases, with 13 bases lying between them. The length of the CDR3 is 12 residues. Germline CDR1 is SGHDT and CDR2 is YYEEEE. CDR3 region: CASTKRGGEQFF. The CDR3 nucleotides are TGTGCCAGCACGAAGAGAGGGGGTGAGCAGTTCTTC. Using reference TRBV5-6 and TRBJ2-1 for the parts outside the CDR3, the full variable domain is DAGVTQSPTHLIKTRGQQVTLRCSPKSGHDTVSWYQQALGQGPQFIFQYYEEEERQRGNFPDRFSGHQFPNYSSELNVNALLLGDSALYLCASTKRGGEQFFGPGTRLTVL.

V usage is TRBV7-4 and J usage is TRBJ2-7; possibly TRBD2 for D (6 bases). Germline V gene data show CDR1 as SGHVT and CDR2 as SQSDAQ. CDR3 length: 15 amino acids. Trimming removed 11 bases from V and 3 bases from J, with 23 bases in between. The CDR3 sequence: CAREFERGDRYEQYF. CDR3 sequence (DNA): TGTGCCCGGGAGTTTGAGCGCGGGGATCGCTACGAGCAGTACTTC.

This chain joins TRBV27 and TRBJ2-6; 10 nucleotides agree with TRBD1. This CDR3 is built from 17 residues. Germline lookup yields CDR1 MNHEY and CDR2 SMNVEV (reference sequence). V lost 6 bases and J lost 1; bases outside the gene matches: 6. The CDR3: CASSRDRGSSGANVLTF. The CDR3 region has the DNA TGTGCCAGCAGCAGGGACAGGGGTTCTTCTGGGGCCAACGTCCTGACTTTC.

The chain is built from TRBV18 and TRBJ1-2, with TRBD1 identical over 10 bases. From germline, CDR1 is KGHSH and CDR2 LQKENI. Trimming cost V 4 bases and J 4 bases; bases outside gene matches: 3. The CDR3 is 14 amino acids. The CDR3 loop is CASSRGQGTYGYTF. DNA for the CDR3: TGTGCCAGCTCACGGGGACAGGGGACCTATGGCTACACCTTC.

The chain joins TRBV7-9 to TRBJ2-1; 13 bases match TRBD2. CDR1 is SEHNR and CDR2 is FQNEAQ in the germline V gene (reference sequence). V gave up 5 bases and J gave up 8 bases; unmatched junction bases: 6. The CDR3 is 15 amino acids. CDR3 protein: CASSRGLAGMDEQFF. CDR3 nucleotides: TGTGCCAGCAGCCGGGGACTAGCGGGGATGGATGAGCAGTTCTTC.

The chain combines TRBV7-6 with TRBJ1-3; D is uncertain. Trimming took 5 bases from V and 7 from J, leaving 21 bases between them. Germline lookup yields CDR1 SGHVS and CDR2 FNYEAQ. This CDR3 contains 16 residues. CDR3 bases: TGTGCCAGCAGCCCCCTCGGGAGGCAGTTTGGGAACACCATATATTTT. Translation gives CASSPLGRQFGNTIYF.

The gene calls are TRBV25-1 and TRBJ2-2; D is possibly TRBD1 (6 bases). V was shortened by 8 bases and J by 16 bases, with 23 bases between the two germline ends. The CDR3 spans 13 residues. Germline CDR1 reads MGHDK; CDR2 reads SYGVNS. CDR3 in DNA: TGTGCCAGCGCCTGGACAGAGGGCGGCAGGAGGTTTTTT. Translation gives CASAWTEGGRRFF.

The J gene is TRBJ1-5, the V gene TRBV28; D remains unclear. The V gene's germline CDR1 is MDHEN and CDR2 SYDVKM. Trimming shortened V by 6 bases and J by 0 bases, and 21 bases separated the two germline ends. The CDR3 spans 18 residues. The CDR3 DNA sequence: TGTGCCAGCAGGGGCTCCCCAAAAGGATTATATAGCAATCAGCCCCAGCATTTT. This encodes CASRGSPKGLYSNQPQHF.

This chain links TRBV5-1 with TRBJ2-7; no clear D. Germline-derived CDR1 and CDR2 are SGHRS and YFSETQ. The CDR3 loop spans 15 amino acids. Between the trimmed V and J ends, which lost 1 base and 2 bases, there was a span of 13 bases. The CDR3 DNA reads as TGCGCCAGCAGCTTGACTCCAAGTATGCCCTACGAGCAGTACTTC. Translated: CASSLTPSMPYEQYF.

This clone was observed a handful of times. The chain recombines TRBV27 with TRBJ1-2, with TRBD1 identical over 7 bases. V trimming: 4 bases; J trimming: 4 bases; junction bases outside the gene matches: 9. This CDR3 spans 15 amino acids. Germline-derived CDR1 and CDR2 are MNHEY and SMNVEV (reference sequence). The CDR3, as DNA: TGTGCCAGCAGTTCCCTCGACAGGGATAGCTATGGCTACACCTTC. Translation gives CASSSLDRDSYGYTF.

The chain uses TRBV21-1 and TRBJ1-5; the DNA was not compared with TRBD1, the D call given in the table. TRBV21-1 is shown as a pseudogene. The CDR3 runs 13 residues. In DNA form, the CDR3 reads TGTGCCAGCAGCAAAGACAGGAATCAGCCCCAGCATTTT. Its translation: CASSKDRNQPQHF.

The chain carries TRBV6-5 and TRBJ2-7, with a weak D call TRBD1 (6 bases). The CDR3 runs 14 residues. V lost 5 bases, J lost 2 bases, and 13 bases lay in between. Germline V gene data show CDR1 as MNHEY and CDR2 as SVGAGI. The CDR3 reads CASSTTGSTYEQYF. CDR3 DNA: TGTGCCAGCAGTACCACAGGGAGTACCTACGAGCAGTACTTC.

The chain couples TRBV18 to TRBJ2-3; the match to TRBD2 covers 8 bases. The germline V gene encodes CDR1 KGHSH and CDR2 LQKENI. Trimming at V came to 1 base and at J to 1 base, leaving 7 bases not matched to a gene. The CDR3 contains 17 residues. This chain's CDR3 is CASSPLLAGWGTDTQYF. DNA for the CDR3: TGTGCCAGCTCACCACTATTAGCGGGGTGGGGCACAGATACGCAGTATTTT.

The chain has TRBV15 and TRBJ2-5; 12 nucleotides agree with TRBD1. After removal of 3 bases from V and 5 bases from J, the junction contained 7 bases not matched to a gene. CDR3 size: 16 residues. Germline CDR1 and CDR2: LNHNV and YYDKDF (reference sequence). This CDR3 reads CATSRPGTGGLETQYF. The CDR3 DNA is TGTGCCACCAGCAGGCCCGGGACAGGGGGCTTGGAGACCCAGTACTTC.

The genes are TRBV5-1 and TRBJ2-1; D is possibly TRBD2 (7 bases). The ends were cut back, 0 bases at V and 7 bases at J, with 17 bases in the middle. This CDR3 comprises 16 residues. The germline V gene encodes CDR1 SGHRS and CDR2 YFSETQ. CDR3 sequence reads: CASSLVGGGAPNEQFF. The CDR3 DNA follows: TGCGCCAGCAGCTTGGTAGGGGGGGGAGCGCCGAATGAGCAGTTCTTC.

The chain recombines TRBV6-5 with TRBJ2-7; tentative D call: TRBD2 (5 bases). The CDR3 consists of 14 residues. The ends were cut back, 0 bases at V and 7 bases at J, with 13 bases in the middle. Germline V gene data show CDR1 as MNHEY and CDR2 as SVGAGI. CDR3 protein: CASSYSFNRGEQYF. The DNA of the CDR3 is TGTGCCAGCAGTTACTCTTTCAACCGAGGGGAGCAGTACTTC.

The chain couples TRBV2 to TRBJ1-1; tentative D call: TRBD1 (5 bases). The CDR3 extends over 13 amino acids. Germline CDR1 and CDR2: SNHLY and FYNNEI. V was trimmed by 5 bases and J by 6 bases, leaving 13 bases between them. This CDR3 reads CASSSGMVAEAFF. CDR3 DNA sequence: TGTGCCAGCAGTTCAGGGATGGTGGCTGAAGCTTTCTTT.

This chain links TRBV6-4 with TRBJ2-3; maybe TRBD1 (7 bases). Per the germline V gene, CDR1 is MRHNA and CDR2 is SNTAGT. V lost 0 bases and J lost 6, with 16 bases in between. CDR3 size: 16 residues. CDR3 nucleotides: TGTGCCAGCAGTGACTCCGGGACAGCGGGCAGGGATACGCAGTATTTT. Translating it yields CASSDSGTAGRDTQYF.

For this clone: Mismatch with germline at one junction end may stem from a read error. The chain employs TRBV5-1 and TRBJ1-2; 8 bases align to TRBD1. Looked up from germline, CDR1 is SGHRS and CDR2 is YFSETQ. CDR3 length equals 14 residues. The CDR3 loop reads CASRHPRTGLGYTF. The CDR3 bases are TGTGCCAGCAGGCACCCCAGGACAGGGCTCGGCTACACCTTC.